A single sample gave rise to the 23 T cell receptor beta chains below, sequenced in a study of blood T cell repertoires in COVID-19 (dated by TCRdb to 2019 to 2021). The library was made by the immunoSEQ multiplex PCR assay. TCRdb took over this immuneACCESS table, retaining in-frame rearrangements with V and J assigned. Such tables are incomplete; in checked studies, under half of the missing clones stem from an unresolved V gene, and the remainder is unexplained. A total of 230,000 or so clones appear in this sample, roughly 80% of them only once. Of the sample, 6.5% to 8.5% falls within the top ten clones. The sequenced sample was peripheral blood. The receptors were gathered from a woman of 80 years or more with COVID-19, enrolled during active disease.

With respect to this clone: The sample holds other DNA sequences that translate to the same CDR3. The V and J genes are TRBV2 and TRBJ1-2; no clear D gene. This CDR3 contains 11 residues. CDR1 is SNHLY and CDR2 is FYNNEI in the germline V gene. V lost 8 bases to trimming and J lost 3 bases, with 7 bases between them. DNA of the CDR3: TGTGCCAGCGTCCGGGACTATGGCTACACCTTC. The encoded protein is CASVRDYGYTF.

V is TRBV5-1 and J is TRBJ2-3; 7 bases fit TRBD2. This CDR3 comprises 16 residues. J lost 0 bases, V lost 3 bases, and 7 bases had no gene match. Germline V lookup: CDR1 SGHRS, CDR2 YFSETQ. CDR3 in amino acids: CASSSGLEASTDTQYF. The CDR3 DNA reads as TGCGCCAGCAGCTCCGGACTAGAAGCAAGCACAGATACGCAGTATTTT.

V usage is TRBV6-6 and J usage is TRBJ2-3; D possibly corresponds to TRBD2 (6 bases). Trimming cost V 1 base and J 7 bases, with 9 bases left between them. CDR3 size: 13 residues. In germline, CDR1 is MNHNY, CDR2 SVGAGI (reference sequence). The chain's CDR3 is CASSYLAAYTQYF. The CDR3 bases are TGTGCCAGCAGTTACTTAGCGGCATATACGCAGTATTTT.

This rearrangement joins TRBV6-5 to TRBJ2-5; D gene unclear. This CDR3 comprises 13 residues. V was trimmed by 8 bases and J by 2 bases, leaving 12 bases between them. CDR1 and CDR2 from the germline V gene are MNHEY and SVGAGI. CDR3 sequence reads: CASSTNLQETQYF. CDR3 DNA sequence: TGTGCCAGCTCCACTAACCTTCAAGAGACCCAGTACTTC.

The chain employs TRBV5-8 and TRBJ1-5, with TRBD1 as a possible D gene (5 bases). With 6 bases removed from V and 1 base from J, the gap between germline ends came to 14 bases. The CDR3 is 15 amino acids. Germline-derived CDR1 and CDR2 are SGHTS and YDEGEE. The CDR3 is CASNILGGSNQPQHF. Here the CDR3 DNA reads TGTGCCAGCAACATACTGGGGGGAAGCAATCAGCCCCAGCATTTT.

The chain employs TRBV27 and TRBJ1-5; tentatively, D is TRBD1 (5 bases). V was clipped by 8 bases and J by 6 bases, with 17 bases between them. Germline V gives CDR1 MNHEY, CDR2 SMNVEV (reference sequence). The CDR3 sequence is 14 residues long. CDR3 amino acids: CASGTSMGRQPQHF. The CDR3, as DNA: TGTGCCAGCGGAACATCTATGGGGCGTCAGCCCCAGCATTTT.

The CDR3 sequence is CASGQGNQPQHF. The CDR3 coding sequence is TGTGCCAGCGGACAGGGCAATCAGCCCCAGCATTTT. The V call is TRBV6-5, the J call TRBJ1-5; TRBD1 matches 7 bases. J gave up 2 bases and V 8 bases, and 0 bases lay outside the gene matches. The CDR3 consists of 12 residues. Germline CDR1 MNHEY, CDR2 SVGAGI.

This clone showed up just a few times. This chain uses TRBV3-1 (or the pseudogene TRBV3-2) with TRBJ1-1, with 8 bases matching TRBD1. V gave up 2 bases and J gave up 4 bases; unmatched junction bases: 3. The CDR3 runs to 14 residues. Germline V gene lookup returns CDR1 LGHDT and CDR2 YNNKEL (reference sequence). CDR3 nucleotide sequence: TGTGCCAGCAGCCAACAACAGGGGGTCACTGAAGCTTTCTTT. Its translation: CASSQQQGVTEAFF.

The chain links TRBV6-5 to TRBJ2-7; D might be TRBD1 (6 bases). This CDR3 spans 12 amino acids. Looked up from germline, CDR1 is MNHEY and CDR2 is SVGAGI. V gave up 10 bases and J gave up 5 bases, with 15 bases separating them. The CDR3 DNA follows: TGTGCCACCGTCTCCAGGGGTGACGAGCAGTACTTC. It codes for CATVSRGDEQYF.

The chain combines TRBV5-1 with TRBJ2-2, with 9 bases lining up with TRBD2. The CDR3 length is 16 residues. CDR1 is SGHRS and CDR2 is YFSETQ in the germline V gene. V lost 4 bases and J lost 3; bases outside the gene matches: 7. For the CDR3, the DNA is TGCGCCAGCAGCACGCTAGCGGGGTCCGACACCGGGGAGCTGTTTTTT. Its translation is CASSTLAGSDTGELFF. The variable domain in full, completed from reference TRBV5-1 and TRBJ2-2, reads KAGVTQTPRYLIKTRGQQVTLSCSPISGHRSVSWYQQTPGQGLQFLFEYFSETQRNKGNFPGRFSGRQFSNSRSEMNVSTLELGDSALYLCASSTLAGSDTGELFFGEGSRLTVL.

The chain combines TRBV7-9 with TRBJ2-3, with D possibly matching TRBD2 (5 bases). CDR3 size: 15 residues. The V end lost 6 bases, the J end lost 3 bases, and 16 bases lay between the germline ends. Germline V lookup: CDR1 SEHNR, CDR2 FQNEAQ (reference sequence). The CDR3 sequence is CASRPRELVTDTQYF. CDR3 sequence (DNA): TGTGCCAGCAGACCAAGGGAGCTAGTAACAGATACGCAGTATTTT.

The chain employs TRBV6-6 and TRBJ1-2, with 7 bases that match TRBD1. The CDR3 totals 15 residues. V lost 7 bases, J lost 2 bases, and 10 bases stayed unmatched. The germline V gene has CDR1 MNHNY and CDR2 SVGAGI (reference sequence). DNA of the CDR3: TGTGCCAGCATCCCGGGCGACAGGGAAAACTATGGCTACACCTTC. It encodes CASIPGDRENYGYTF.

The chain is built from TRBV9 and TRBJ1-3; a weak D match, TRBD1 (5 bases). Trimming left V 0 bases short and J 6 bases short, with 19 bases between. Per the germline V gene, CDR1 is SGDLS and CDR2 is YYNGEE. CDR3 size: 17 residues. The CDR3, as DNA: TGTGCCAGCAGCGTAGGGCGGGGGACCTCTGGGGAAAACACCATATATTTT. As protein: CASSVGRGTSGENTIYF. Full variable domain (rest looked up from reference TRBV9 and TRBJ1-3): DSGVTQTPKHLITATGQRVTLRCSPRSGDLSVYWYQQSLDQGLQFLIQYYNGEERAKGNILERFSAQQFPDLHSELNLSSLELGDSALYFCASSVGRGTSGENTIYFGEGSWLTVV.

The V and J genes are TRBV9 and TRBJ1-3; no definite D call. V was trimmed by 2 bases and J by 1 base, leaving 7 bases between them. The CDR3 is 14 amino acids. Germline loops: CDR1 SGDLS, CDR2 YYNGEE. The CDR3: CASSVSTSGNTIYF. In DNA, the CDR3 is TGTGCCAGCAGCGTTAGCACATCTGGAAACACCATATATTTT.

The genes are TRBV6-5 and TRBJ1-1, with D perhaps matching TRBD1 (5 bases). Trimming removed 3 bases from V and 7 bases from J, with 15 bases in between. The CDR3 runs to 14 residues. Germline V gene sequence: CDR1 MNHEY, CDR2 SVGAGI. CDR3 in DNA: TGTGCCAGCAGTTATCTAAGGGACGGGAGTGAAGCTTTCTTT. It yields the protein CASSYLRDGSEAFF.

The rearrangement links TRBV5-1 to TRBJ2-3; TRBD2 matches at 15 bases. Losses at the gene ends were 9 bases for V and 4 bases for J; bases not matched to a gene: 3. CDR1 and CDR2 (germline): SGHRS, YFSETQ. There are 14 residues in the CDR3. The CDR3 reads CATRTSGGADTQYF. DNA of the CDR3: TGCGCCACCAGGACTAGCGGGGGGGCAGATACGCAGTATTTT.

The rearrangement uses TRBV28 and TRBJ2-1, with TRBD2 identical over 13 bases. The CDR3 spans 16 residues. Germline V gene lookup returns CDR1 MDHEN and CDR2 SYDVKM. V was pared by 7 bases and J by 8 bases, with 11 bases of the junction left unmatched. Written as DNA, the CDR3 is TGTGCCAGCACCGCCCCGACTAGCGGGAGGAGGTATGAGCAGTTCTTC. Encoded protein: CASTAPTSGRRYEQFF.

The V call is TRBV28, the J call TRBJ2-7, with TRBD1 matching 7 bases. This CDR3 is 14 amino acids long. V gave up 2 bases and J gave up 2 bases; unmatched junction bases: 3. In germline, CDR1 is MDHEN, CDR2 SYDVKM. CDR3 DNA sequence: TGTGCCAGCAGTTTAGGGACAGCCACCTACGAGCAGTACTTC. It codes for CASSLGTATYEQYF.

The CDR3 sequence is CASSYTGQGGYGYTF. DNA for the CDR3: TGTGCCAGCAGTTACACCGGACAGGGTGGCTATGGCTACACCTTC. This chain links TRBV9 with TRBJ1-2; TRBD1 aligns across 8 bases. Per germline, CDR1 SGDLS and CDR2 YYNGEE. J lost 4 bases, V lost 5 bases, and 10 bases had no gene match. The CDR3 extends over 15 amino acids.

This clone showed up just once. V and J are TRBV27 and TRBJ2-7; the D gene is possibly TRBD2 (5 bases). The V and J ends lost 5 bases and 2 bases respectively, with 19 bases between them. Germline loops: CDR1 MNHEY, CDR2 SMNVEV (reference sequence). This CDR3 spans 16 amino acids. CDR3 sequence: CASSPFTSSGTYEQYF. The CDR3 DNA is TGTGCCAGCAGTCCCTTTACTTCTTCCGGGACCTACGAGCAGTACTTC.

V is TRBV15 and J is TRBJ2-1; 9 bases map to TRBD2. This CDR3 contains 14 residues. In germline, CDR1 is LNHNV, CDR2 YYDKDF (reference sequence). V lost 4 bases to trimming and J lost 7 bases; unmatched junction nucleotides: 5. The CDR3 region is CATSNGGRGNEQFF. The CDR3, as DNA: TGTGCCACCAGCAACGGCGGGAGGGGGAATGAGCAGTTCTTC.

The chain recombines TRBV3-1 (or the pseudogene TRBV3-2) with TRBJ1-2; D is uncertain. Trimming took off 2 bases at V and 7 bases at J, with 11 bases between the two ends. Germline V gene data show CDR1 as LGHDT and CDR2 as YNNKEL (reference sequence). The length of the CDR3 is 13 residues. The chain's CDR3 is CASSQLDMGGYTF. DNA of the CDR3: TGTGCCAGCAGCCAACTTGACATGGGTGGCTACACCTTC.

CDR3 protein: CASRITGGGYTF. CDR3 in DNA: TGTGCCAGCAGAATTACAGGGGGCGGCTACACCTTC. This chain joins TRBV6-5 and TRBJ1-2; 9 nucleotides line up with TRBD1. V trimming: 6 bases; J trimming: 8 bases; junction bases outside the gene matches: 4. CDR3 size: 12 residues. CDR1 is MNHEY and CDR2 is SVGAGI in the germline V gene.